This record covers a single T cell receptor beta chain. The sample belongs to a study of blood T cell repertoires in COVID-19. Background on the study: Acute-phase and convalescent COVID-19 samples originated in the United States, Italy and Spain. T cells, B-cell-depleted T cells, or PBMCs provided the cDNA or gDNA that served as material.

V was clipped by 5 bases and J by 2 bases; unmatched bases: 4. Per germline, CDR1 LNHNV and CDR2 YYDKDF (reference sequence). This CDR3 spans 16 amino acids. In the study's own analysis: Researchers report that nucleated cell counts were estimated from reference gene primer amplification. Produced via immunoSEQ multiplex PCR; TCRdb's table is partial and in-frame only. V and J calls and clone size are as listed in that table; D and trimming were resolved from the DNA. The repertoire consists of 200,000 to 300,000 clones, with around 86% occurring once and the leading ten covering just over 3%. The J gene is TRBJ2-3, the V gene TRBV15, with 13 bases that match TRBD2. The clonotype was recovered from a young woman who had recovered from COVID-19. Input material: peripheral blood. The CDR3 coding sequence is TGTGCCACCAGCCGACTAGCGGGGGGTTACACAGATACGCAGTATTTT. Its protein is CATSRLAGGYTDTQYF.